This is a list of T cell receptor beta chains from one sample in a study of blood T cell repertoires in COVID-19. Some clones are missing from TCRdb's copy, which holds only in-frame ones; the method was immunoSEQ multiplex PCR. The data hold roughly 63,000 clones, with around 91% observed a single time. Sequences were obtained from peripheral blood. These receptors came from a man aged 45-65 years with acute or convalescent COVID-19. Both conserved end residues are part of each CDR3.

v_gene	j_gene	CDR3aa
TRBV24-1	TRBJ2-7	CATSDPWSGSYEQYF
TRBV4-3	TRBJ1-2	CASSHGPSYGYTF
TRBV18	TRBJ1-6	CASSPTGVYNSPLHF
TRBV19	TRBJ2-7	CASSTPPYEQYF
TRBV7-8	TRBJ1-2	CASSWGQGDYGYTF
TRBV27	TRBJ2-1	CASSEPGLGDEQFF
TRBV14	TRBJ2-3	CASSPTGDTQYF
TRBV29-1	TRBJ2-3	CSATLATSTDTQYF
TRBV6-5	TRBJ2-3	CASSYSSAGMDTQYF
TRBV30	TRBJ2-5	CAWSRPTSVRETQYF
TRBV5-5	TRBJ2-1	CASSLGQGPYNEQFF
TRBV24-1	TRBJ1-5	CATSDSTPDQPQHF
TRBV28	TRBJ1-4	CASRPLGTGGEKLFF
TRBV6-6	TRBJ2-2	CASSHGLPNTGELFF
TRBV28	TRBJ2-1	CASSPHGGARYNEQFF
TRBV19	TRBJ1-1	CASSFRGRGAFF
TRBV5-6	TRBJ2-3	CASSFFLAGEDTQYF
TRBV7-9	TRBJ2-5	CASSFLQGGETQYF
TRBV3-1/TRBV3-2	TRBJ2-1	CASSQGGTRNEQFF
TRBV7-2	TRBJ2-7	CASGRPGTASYEQYF
TRBV7-2	TRBJ1-2	CASNPPGSAHSINGYTF
TRBV11-3	TRBJ2-1	CASSLLAGDRAEQFF
TRBV7-8	TRBJ2-2	CASVPDRLPGLAGGAGELFF
TRBV6-2/TRBV6-3	TRBJ2-1	CASSWGGNNEQFF
TRBV19	TRBJ2-3	CASSPRGWGTDTQYF
TRBV6-5	TRBJ1-3	CASRATGISGNTIYF
TRBV10-1	TRBJ2-1	CASSGERTSGSYNEQFF
TRBV19	TRBJ1-6	CASSMSHGQNSPLHF
TRBV18	TRBJ2-3	CASSPRTRVTSGMSTDTQYF
TRBV2	TRBJ2-1	CASSGTTSGISYNEQFF
TRBV5-5	TRBJ1-5	CASSSTDQPQHF
TRBV6-5	TRBJ1-3	CASGTGDILGTIYF
TRBV10-1	TRBJ2-3	CASSPGRASLSTDTQYF
TRBV3-1/TRBV3-2	TRBJ1-5	CASSLRGSNQPQHF
TRBV6-5	TRBJ2-7	CASTPPGGDEQYF
TRBV19	TRBJ2-7	CASSIGQGTYEQYF
TRBV7-2	TRBJ2-5	CASSVGGEYQETQYF
TRBV29-1	TRBJ2-2	CSVGGLAGGRPTGELFF
TRBV29-1	TRBJ1-1	CSVKQGLQLGNTEAFF
TRBV18	TRBJ1-4	CASSPQLQNAATNEKLFF
TRBV5-1	TRBJ1-4	CASSLRGRGFADEKLFF
TRBV7-8	TRBJ2-1	CASSLVVGTRLNNEQFF
TRBV6-2/TRBV6-3	TRBJ1-2	CASSYTQVLESRGYTF
TRBV10-3	TRBJ1-5	CAISAGGVSNQPQHF
TRBV19	TRBJ2-1	CASSTIGGTPAGEQFF
TRBV11-3	TRBJ2-1	CASEVAGGPTDEQFF
TRBV3-1/TRBV3-2	TRBJ1-6	CASSQGSTGNNSPLHF
TRBV5-1	TRBJ2-2	CASSTRGGTGYTGELFF
TRBV3-1/TRBV3-2	TRBJ2-6	CASSQRGHLLSGANVLTF
TRBV30	TRBJ1-4	CAWSAEAGVATNEKLFF